These 17 T cell receptor beta chains were sequenced from one sample in a study of graft-versus-host responses after intestinal transplantation. Generated by immunoSEQ multiplex PCR, the TCRdb table keeps only in-frame clones and is missing some. Of fewer than 20,000 clones listed, approximately 95% were seen once; the top ten hold 0.65% to 0.95%. Sequencing was performed on PBMCs, taken 23 days after intestinal transplant. All receptors come from a human patient who received an intestinal transplant, so some T cells may come from the graft donor.

The chain is built from TRBV2 and TRBJ2-6, with D unclear. Trimming removed 2 bases from V and 0 bases from J, with 5 bases in between. The CDR3 runs to 15 residues. Germline CDR1 is SNHLY and CDR2 is FYNNEI. CDR3 DNA: TGTGCCAGCAGTGAATCGGTCTCTGGGGCCAACGTCCTGACTTTC. Its protein is CASSESVSGANVLTF.

V gene TRBV5-6 combines with J gene TRBJ2-7, with unresolved D. Germline V gene lookup returns CDR1 SGHDT and CDR2 YYEEEE. V lost 2 bases and J 3 bases, leaving 6 bases between the germline ends. This CDR3 comprises 12 residues. CDR3 sequence (DNA): TGTGCCAGCAGCTTCGAGGACTACGAGCAGTACTTC. Translated, it gives CASSFEDYEQYF. The complete variable domain, with remaining parts taken from reference TRBV5-6 and TRBJ2-7, reads DAGVTQSPTHLIKTRGQQVTLRCSPKSGHDTVSWYQQALGQGPQFIFQYYEEEERQRGNFPDRFSGHQFPNYSSELNVNALLLGDSALYLCASSFEDYEQYFGPGTRLTVT.

The chain joins TRBV5-1 to TRBJ2-1, with TRBD1 identical over 9 bases. The CDR3 sequence is 15 residues long. Trimming took 4 bases from V and 7 from J; bases not matched to a gene: 9. Germline V gene data show CDR1 as SGHRS and CDR2 as YFSETQ. CDR3 in DNA: TGCGCCAGCAGCCCCGGACAGGGGATGGGGAATGAGCAGTTCTTC. Translating it yields CASSPGQGMGNEQFF.

This clone was seen only a few times. The CDR3 loop is CASNGPGVGADTQYF. The CDR3, as DNA: TGTGCCAGCAACGGACCGGGAGTAGGTGCAGATACGCAGTATTTT. The rearrangement uses TRBV5-6 and TRBJ2-3; a weak D match, TRBD2 (6 bases). Germline values: CDR1 SGHDT, CDR2 YYEEEE. Trimming took off 6 bases at V and 4 bases at J, with 18 bases between the two ends. This CDR3 has 15 amino acids.

J is TRBJ1-1 and V is TRBV4-1; D call uncertain. CDR1 is MGHRA, CDR2 YSYEKL, per germline. The CDR3 contains 12 residues. V was clipped by 1 base and J by 8 bases, with 8 bases between them. CDR3 region: CASSQGGMEAFF. The CDR3 DNA follows: TGCGCCAGCAGCCAAGGAGGGATGGAAGCTTTCTTT.

This sequence joins TRBV9 and TRBJ2-1; TRBD2 agrees at 8 bases. CDR3 length: 16 amino acids. The germline V gene has CDR1 SGDLS and CDR2 YYNGEE. The V segment lost 3 bases and the J segment 8 bases; nucleotides outside the gene matches: 13. The CDR3 reads CASSDGLAEIDDEQFF. DNA for the CDR3: TGTGCCAGCAGCGACGGACTAGCCGAAATAGACGATGAGCAGTTCTTC. The full variable domain, with the rest looked up from reference TRBV9 and TRBJ2-1, is DSGVTQTPKHLITATGQRVTLRCSPRSGDLSVYWYQQSLDQGLQFLIQYYNGEERAKGNILERFSAQQFPDLHSELNLSSLELGDSALYFCASSDGLAEIDDEQFFGPGTRLTVL.

The rearrangement links TRBV30 to TRBJ1-2; TRBD1 agrees at 7 bases. With V trimmed by 3 bases and J by 4 bases, 8 bases remained unmatched. The CDR3 extends over 14 amino acids. Germline V gene sequence: CDR1 GTSNPN, CDR2 SVGIG (reference sequence). The CDR3 is CAWRGDTGVYGYTF. For the CDR3, the DNA is TGTGCCTGGAGAGGGGATACAGGGGTCTATGGCTACACCTTC.

The chain employs TRBV5-1 and TRBJ2-7; 8 positions agree with TRBD1. Looked up from germline, CDR1 is SGHRS and CDR2 is YFSETQ. J lost 3 bases, V lost 3 bases, and 2 bases had no gene match. This CDR3 has 13 residues. In DNA, the CDR3 is TGCGCCAGCAGCTGGGGACAGGTCTACGAGCAGTACTTC. The encoded protein is CASSWGQVYEQYF.

The chain carries TRBV5-1 and TRBJ2-6; D possibly corresponds to TRBD2 (6 bases). The CDR3 sequence is 18 residues long. Germline loops: CDR1 SGHRS, CDR2 YFSETQ. The V gene lost 0 bases and the J gene lost 2 bases, with 15 bases spanning the gap. The CDR3 DNA is TGCGCCAGCAGCTTGGACGGGAGAAGAGGCACTGGGGCCAACGTCCTGACTTTC. This encodes CASSLDGRRGTGANVLTF.

This chain joins TRBV5-4 and TRBJ2-7; the match to TRBD1 covers 10 bases. Germline V gives CDR1 SGHNT, CDR2 YYREEE (reference sequence). The CDR3 extends over 17 amino acids. J gave up 5 bases and V 4 bases, and 15 bases lay outside the gene matches. CDR3 sequence (DNA): TGTGCCAGCAGCGCCGGACAGGGGGGTGGGGGGTCCGACGAGCAGTACTTC. Encoded protein: CASSAGQGGGGSDEQYF.

The chain couples TRBV4-2 to TRBJ2-7; 10 bases line up with TRBD2. Germline assignment: CDR1 LGHNA and CDR2 YNFKEQ. Trimming removed 1 base from V and 0 bases from J; junction bases left unmatched: 3. The CDR3 has 16 amino acids. CDR3 protein: CASSQAPSGSSYEQYF. The CDR3 coding sequence is TGTGCCAGCAGCCAAGCCCCTAGCGGGAGCTCCTACGAGCAGTACTTC.

The chain combines TRBV27 with TRBJ2-7, with D unresolved. V lost 3 bases and J 5 bases, leaving 8 bases between the germline ends. The length of the CDR3 is 12 residues. The V gene's germline CDR1 is MNHEY and CDR2 SMNVEV (reference sequence). This CDR3 reads CASSLTGDEQYF. The CDR3 DNA reads TGTGCCAGCAGTTTGACGGGCGACGAGCAGTACTTC.

The chain combines TRBV4-1 with TRBJ2-3; 11 positions agree with TRBD2. The CDR3 sequence is 16 residues long. Germline-derived CDR1 and CDR2 are MGHRA and YSYEKL. V trimming: 2 bases; J trimming: 1 base; junction bases outside the gene matches: 2. This chain's CDR3 is CASSQSGLAGTDTQYF. The CDR3 coding sequence is TGCGCCAGCAGCCAATCGGGACTAGCGGGCACAGATACGCAGTATTTT.

V and J are TRBV7-9 and TRBJ1-4; D unclear. The V end was cut by 1 base, the J end by 7 bases, with 4 bases between. This CDR3 region has 12 residues. Per the germline V gene, CDR1 is SEHNR and CDR2 is FQNEAQ (reference sequence). The CDR3 region is CASSLGSEKLFF. In DNA form, the CDR3 reads TGTGCCAGCAGCTTAGGATCTGAAAAACTGTTTTTT.

This clone was observed a single time. The chain combines TRBV11-2 with TRBJ1-3, with D tentatively TRBD1 (6 bases). Trimming removed 10 bases from V and 9 bases from J, with 16 bases in between. Germline V gene data show CDR1 as SGHAT and CDR2 as FQNNGV. The CDR3 contains 12 residues. The CDR3 DNA is TGTGCCACCTTTGGGGGGCAATCCACCATATATTTT. This encodes CATFGGQSTIYF. Complete variable domain (other parts from reference TRBV11-2 and TRBJ1-3): EAGVAQSPRYKIIEKRQSVAFWCNPISGHATLYWYQQILGQGPKLLIQFQNNGVVDDSQLPKDRFSAERLKGVDSTLKIQPAKLEDSAVYLCATFGGQSTIYFGEGSWLTVV.

This sequence joins TRBV5-1 and TRBJ2-6; D is ambiguous. The V gene lost 6 bases and the J gene lost 9 bases, with 4 bases spanning the gap. In germline, CDR1 is SGHRS, CDR2 YFSETQ. CDR3 length: 10 residues. DNA of the CDR3: TGCGCCAGCAAAGGCAACGTCCTGACTTTC. This encodes CASKGNVLTF.

This clone was detected only once. V gene TRBV6-6 combines with J gene TRBJ2-1, with D perhaps matching TRBD2 (5 bases). Trimming removed 6 bases at V and 5 bases at J, with 14 bases between. The CDR3 extends over 14 amino acids. Per the germline V gene, CDR1 is MNHNY and CDR2 is SVGAGI (reference sequence). The CDR3 region is CASSPLGRHNEQFF. DNA for the CDR3: TGTGCCAGCAGCCCCCTTGGGAGACACAATGAGCAGTTCTTC.